The sequence of this T cell receptor (beta chain) was determined in a study of blood T cell repertoires in COVID-19. V lost 0 bases and J 0 bases, leaving 12 bases between the germline ends. The CDR3 totals 16 residues. The germline CDR1 and CDR2 sequences are MGHRA and YSYEKL. Method: immunoSEQ multiplex PCR; TCRdb's copy keeps in-frame clones and lacks some. The table shows about half a million clones, with about 91% occurring only once. The sample was peripheral blood. This chain connects TRBV4-1 to TRBJ2-7; weak D call: TRBD2 (7 bases). The receptor's source is a man aged 18-30 years with COVID-19, enrolled during active disease. CDR3 in amino acids: CASSQDTGGLSYEQYF. The CDR3 bases are TGCGCCAGCAGCCAAGATACCGGGGGGCTCTCCTACGAGCAGTACTTC.